This T cell receptor beta chain was sequenced during a study of cytomegalovirus exposure and HLA in healthy donors. Study background: An earlier analysis identified 117 million unique TCR beta sequences in about 180 million T cells.

On this clone itself: The antigen is undetermined.

Study-level points and caveats: Relative to the approximately 660-donor mean, N-insertions were reportedly fewer in an Asian-associated ancestry cluster in a later analysis. Data from an earlier analysis indicated that most TCR beta V segments were productive either about 90% or about 30% of the time. Generally TCR sequences proved uncommon, though certain public TCRs appeared in numerous donors.

A multiplex PCR was run with 60 Vbeta primers and 13 Jbeta primers. This table comes from immunoSEQ multiplex PCR, and its TCRdb copy is limited to in-frame clones, with some not included. Of some 150,000 clones in the sample, about three quarters were seen once. The origin of this receptor is a middle-aged man in good health and CMV-seropositive. Sequenced: PBMCs.

CDR3 protein: CASSRTPLNTEAFF. CDR3 DNA sequence: TGCGCCAGCAGCAGGACACCACTGAACACTGAAGCTTTCTTT. The chain links TRBV5-1 to TRBJ1-1, with D maybe TRBD1 (5 bases). Trimming stripped 4 bases from V and 0 bases from J, with 10 bases between. CDR1 is SGHRS, CDR2 YFSETQ, per germline. This CDR3 region has 14 residues.